This T cell receptor beta chain stems from a study of T-cell memory formation after mild COVID-19 (dated by TCRdb to about 2021). Broadly, across the study: Most TCR sequence clusters were specific to one of the two donors. In a couple of donors, T-cell clones that expanded and contracted after mild COVID-19 were tracked by sequencing TCRalpha and TCRbeta repertoires over time. Two young, previously healthy adult volunteers, one female and one male, were included in the cohort.

The junction carries 6 bases between V and J, which are trimmed by 1 base and 4 bases respectively. From the cysteine up to the phenylalanine, the CDR3 has a length of 13 residues. Kept here is only the CDR3 DNA, which spans 39 bases and is read in frame from base 1. Reading the germline V gene gives CDR1 MGHDK and CDR2 SYGVNS. Notes on this clonotype: It has no known antigen specificity. Per-base quality was not reported, and no clone a single base away is much larger than it.

Ficoll-Paque density gradient centrifugation was used to isolate PBMCs. Study-level results and caveats: The study covered only two mild cases, and larger cohorts including severe cases with pre-infection samples were considered necessary. SARS-CoV-2 specificity was not confirmed for the second-wave clones peaking on day 37. Some responding clones were found in pre-infection memory, which suggests that pre-existing cross-reactive memory T cells took part in the SARS-CoV-2 response. Contracting CD4+ clones were found mainly in CM and EM memory subsets, while CD8+ clones were enriched in EMRA. From day 15 to 85, contracting clones showed balanced CD4/CD8 phenotypes, whereas a second wave of clones that expanded from day 15 to 37 leaned towards CD4+.

Sequencing was performed on an Illumina NovaSeq 6000. Using 5'RACE with constant-segment primers, TCRalpha and TCRbeta cDNA libraries were constructed, with sample barcodes and unique molecular identifiers added in the process. Trizol reagent was used to extract RNA from every sample. Library amplification was performed in two PCR steps, and a second sample barcode and Illumina TruSeq adapters were introduced in the second step. Libraries were sequenced on an Illumina NovaSeq with 2 x 150 bp paired-end reads. In the paper's pipeline: The reads were demultiplexed and collapsed into UMI-guided consensus sequences using migec v1.2.7. Using mixcr v2.1.11, the UMI consensuses were aligned to TRA and TRB V and J templates and assembled into clonotypes. Clonotypes were classified as expanded or contracted when called significant by both edgeR and NoisET, with noise models trained on biological replicates. For edgeR calls, the thresholds were a false discovery rate-adjusted p below 0.01 and a log2 fold-change of 1. As an exploratory analysis of dynamics, max-normalized trajectories of the 1000 most abundant clonotypes were examined with PCA combined with hierarchical clustering. Separately sequenced CD4+ and CD8+ repertoires were used to assign a CD4 or CD8 phenotype to each responding clone. Using fastp at Q25 and MiXCR, TCRdb reprocessed the public reads and kept productive beta chains. CDR3 protein sequences are deduplicated, and each keeps its most common genes and DNA. TCRdb's processing, not the authors', yielded these V and J calls. This sample gives roughly 280,000 distinct CDR3 sequences in total; roughly 15% of them show up just once. The ten most abundant clones make up roughly 22% of the sample.

The sequenced sample consisted of PBMCs or a T cell subset sorted from them (not recorded which). The sequence was collected from a man aged 18 to 35 who had mild COVID-19 (a few samples of this study predate the infection). The sample titles of this study are shuffled in the database, so cell type and time point are left out; the donor was told from shared clones. This receptor chain uses TRBV25-1 and TRBJ2-3; the D segment cannot be called with confidence. The sequence in DNA is TGTGCCAGCAGTGAATGGGGATCAGATACGCAGTATTTT. It translates to CASSEWGSDTQYF.